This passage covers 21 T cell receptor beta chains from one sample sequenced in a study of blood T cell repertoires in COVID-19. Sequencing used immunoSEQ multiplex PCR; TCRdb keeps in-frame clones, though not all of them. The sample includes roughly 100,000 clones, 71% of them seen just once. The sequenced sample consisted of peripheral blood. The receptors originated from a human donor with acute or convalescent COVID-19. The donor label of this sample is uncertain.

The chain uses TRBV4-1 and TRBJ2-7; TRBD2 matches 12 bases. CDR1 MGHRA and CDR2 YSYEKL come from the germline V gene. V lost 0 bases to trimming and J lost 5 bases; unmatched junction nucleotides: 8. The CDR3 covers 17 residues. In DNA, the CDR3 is TGCGCCAGCAGCCAAGATTGGCTAGCGGGGGGGCGCGACGAGCAGTACTTC. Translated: CASSQDWLAGGRDEQYF.

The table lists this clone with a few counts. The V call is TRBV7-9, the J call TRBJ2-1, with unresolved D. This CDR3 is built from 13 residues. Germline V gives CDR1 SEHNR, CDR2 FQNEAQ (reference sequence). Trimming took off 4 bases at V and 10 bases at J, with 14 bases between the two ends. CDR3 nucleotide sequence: TGTGCCAGCAGCTCCGCGCTAGTTAGGGAGCAGTTCTTC. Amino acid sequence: CASSSALVREQFF. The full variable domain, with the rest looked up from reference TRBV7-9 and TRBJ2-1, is DTGVSQNPRHKITKRGQNVTFRCDPISEHNRLYWYRQTLGQGPEFLTYFQNEAQLEKSRLLSDRFSAERPKGSFSTLEIQRTEQGDSAMYLCASSSALVREQFFGPGTRLTVL.

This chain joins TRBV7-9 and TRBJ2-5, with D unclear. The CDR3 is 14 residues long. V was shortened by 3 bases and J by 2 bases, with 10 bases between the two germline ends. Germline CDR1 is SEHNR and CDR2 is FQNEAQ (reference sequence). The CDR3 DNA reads TGTGCCAGCAGCTTGACAATGCCTCAAGAGACCCAGTACTTC. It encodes CASSLTMPQETQYF.

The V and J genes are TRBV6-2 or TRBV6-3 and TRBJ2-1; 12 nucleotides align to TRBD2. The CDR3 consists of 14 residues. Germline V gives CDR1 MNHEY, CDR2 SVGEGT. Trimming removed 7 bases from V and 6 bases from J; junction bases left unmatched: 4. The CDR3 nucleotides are TGTGCCAGCAACCCTAGCGGGGGGGCCAATGAGCAGTTCTTC. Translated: CASNPSGGANEQFF.

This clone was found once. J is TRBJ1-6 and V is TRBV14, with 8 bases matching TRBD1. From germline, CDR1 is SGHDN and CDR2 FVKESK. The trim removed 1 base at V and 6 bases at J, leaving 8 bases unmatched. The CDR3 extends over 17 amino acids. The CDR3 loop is CASSQAPDREINSPLHF. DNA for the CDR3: TGTGCCAGCAGCCAAGCCCCGGACAGGGAGATTAATTCACCCCTCCACTTT.

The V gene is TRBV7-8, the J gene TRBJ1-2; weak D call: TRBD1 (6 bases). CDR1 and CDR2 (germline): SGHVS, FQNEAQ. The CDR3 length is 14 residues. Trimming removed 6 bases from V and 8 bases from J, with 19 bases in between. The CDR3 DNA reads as TGTGCCAGCAGTCCTAGGGGGAGGGTGAGGGGCTACACCTTC. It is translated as CASSPRGRVRGYTF.

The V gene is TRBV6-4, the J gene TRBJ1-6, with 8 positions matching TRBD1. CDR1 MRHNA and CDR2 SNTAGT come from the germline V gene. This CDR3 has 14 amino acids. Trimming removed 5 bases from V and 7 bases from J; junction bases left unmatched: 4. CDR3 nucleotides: TGTGCCAGCAGTAACGGACAGGGAAATTCACCCCTCCACTTT. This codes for CASSNGQGNSPLHF.

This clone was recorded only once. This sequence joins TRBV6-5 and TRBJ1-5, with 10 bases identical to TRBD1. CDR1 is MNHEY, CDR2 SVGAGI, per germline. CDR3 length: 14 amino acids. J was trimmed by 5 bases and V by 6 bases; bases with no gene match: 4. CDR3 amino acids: CASRVDRGHQPQHF. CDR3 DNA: TGTGCCAGCAGGGTAGACAGGGGGCATCAGCCCCAGCATTTT.

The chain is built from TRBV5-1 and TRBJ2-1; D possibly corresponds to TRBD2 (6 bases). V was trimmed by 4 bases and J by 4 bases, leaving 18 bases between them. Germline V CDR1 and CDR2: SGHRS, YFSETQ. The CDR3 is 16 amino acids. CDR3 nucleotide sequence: TGCGCCAGCAGCCAGCCTGGGCGGGGAGAGTACAATGAGCAGTTCTTC. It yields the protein CASSQPGRGEYNEQFF.

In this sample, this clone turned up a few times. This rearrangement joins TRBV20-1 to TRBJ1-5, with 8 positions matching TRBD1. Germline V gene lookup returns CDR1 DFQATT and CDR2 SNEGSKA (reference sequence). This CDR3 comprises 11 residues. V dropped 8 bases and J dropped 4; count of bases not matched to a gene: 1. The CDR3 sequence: CSTGGNQPQHF. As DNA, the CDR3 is TGCAGTACAGGGGGAAATCAGCCCCAGCATTTT.

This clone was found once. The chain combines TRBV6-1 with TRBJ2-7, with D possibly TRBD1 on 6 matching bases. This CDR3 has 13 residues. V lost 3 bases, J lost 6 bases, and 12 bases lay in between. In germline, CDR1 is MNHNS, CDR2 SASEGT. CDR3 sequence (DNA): TGTGCCAGCAGTGAGCTAACAGGGATCGAGCAGTACGTC. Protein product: CASSELTGIEQYV.

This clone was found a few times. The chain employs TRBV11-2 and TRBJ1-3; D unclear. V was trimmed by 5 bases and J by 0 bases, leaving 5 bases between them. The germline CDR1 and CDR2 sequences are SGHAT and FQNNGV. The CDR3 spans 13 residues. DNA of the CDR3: TGTGCCAGCAGCCCCAGCTCTGGAAACACCATATATTTT. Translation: CASSPSSGNTIYF. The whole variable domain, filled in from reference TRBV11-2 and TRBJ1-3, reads EAGVAQSPRYKIIEKRQSVAFWCNPISGHATLYWYQQILGQGPKLLIQFQNNGVVDDSQLPKDRFSAERLKGVDSTLKIQPAKLEDSAVYLCASSPSSGNTIYFGEGSWLTVV.

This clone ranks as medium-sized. The CDR3 sequence is CASSRGSGGPGGTDTQYF. The CDR3 DNA sequence: TGTGCCAGCAGCCGGGGTAGCGGGGGCCCCGGGGGCACAGATACGCAGTATTTT. The chain employs TRBV7-9 and TRBJ2-3, with 9 bases aligning to TRBD2. Germline V gene lookup returns CDR1 SEHNR and CDR2 FQNEAQ (reference sequence). The V and J ends lost 5 bases and 1 base, in that order; junction bases with no gene match: 13. The CDR3 has 18 residues.

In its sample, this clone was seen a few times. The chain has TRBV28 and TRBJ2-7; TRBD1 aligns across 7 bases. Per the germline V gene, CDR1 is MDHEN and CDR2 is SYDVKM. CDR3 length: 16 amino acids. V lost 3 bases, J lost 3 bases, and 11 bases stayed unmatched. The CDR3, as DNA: TGTGCCAGCAGTTTTCTCTCCGGGACAGCCGACTACGAGCAGTACTTC. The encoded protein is CASSFLSGTADYEQYF.

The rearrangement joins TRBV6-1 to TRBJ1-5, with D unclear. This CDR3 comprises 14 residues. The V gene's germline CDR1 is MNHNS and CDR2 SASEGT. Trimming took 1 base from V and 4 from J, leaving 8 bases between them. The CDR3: CASSEGRVNQPQHF. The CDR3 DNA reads TGTGCCAGCAGTGAAGGACGGGTAAATCAGCCCCAGCATTTT.

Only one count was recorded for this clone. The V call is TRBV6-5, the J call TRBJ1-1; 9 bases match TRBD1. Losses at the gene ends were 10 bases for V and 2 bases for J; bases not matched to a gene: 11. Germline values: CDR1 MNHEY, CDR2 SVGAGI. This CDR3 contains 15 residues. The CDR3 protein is CATVPTTGGNTEAFF. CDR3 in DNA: TGTGCCACCGTACCCACTACAGGGGGCAACACTGAAGCTTTCTTT.

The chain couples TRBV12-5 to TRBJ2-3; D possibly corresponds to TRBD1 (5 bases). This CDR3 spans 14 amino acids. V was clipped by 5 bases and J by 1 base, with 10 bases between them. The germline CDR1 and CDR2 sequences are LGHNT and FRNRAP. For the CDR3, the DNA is TGTGCTAGTGGTCCACAGACAGGCACAGATACGCAGTATTTT. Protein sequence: CASGPQTGTDTQYF. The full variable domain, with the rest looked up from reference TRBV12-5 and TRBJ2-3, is DARVTQTPRHKVTEMGQEVTMRCQPILGHNTVFWYRQTMMQGLELLAYFRNRAPLDDSGMPKDRFSAEMPDATLATLKIQPSEPRDSAVYFCASGPQTGTDTQYFGPGTRLTVL.

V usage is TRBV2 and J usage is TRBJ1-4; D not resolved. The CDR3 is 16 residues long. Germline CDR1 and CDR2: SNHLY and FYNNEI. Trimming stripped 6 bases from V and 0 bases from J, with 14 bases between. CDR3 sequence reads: CASSKQNLATNEKLFF. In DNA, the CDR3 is TGTGCCAGCAGCAAACAGAACCTTGCAACTAATGAAAAACTGTTTTTT.

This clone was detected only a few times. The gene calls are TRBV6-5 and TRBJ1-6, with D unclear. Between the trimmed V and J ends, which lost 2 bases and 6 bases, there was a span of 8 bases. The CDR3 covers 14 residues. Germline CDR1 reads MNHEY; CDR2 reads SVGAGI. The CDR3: CASSYQAFNSPLHF. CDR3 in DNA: TGTGCCAGCAGTTACCAGGCGTTTAATTCACCCCTCCACTTT.

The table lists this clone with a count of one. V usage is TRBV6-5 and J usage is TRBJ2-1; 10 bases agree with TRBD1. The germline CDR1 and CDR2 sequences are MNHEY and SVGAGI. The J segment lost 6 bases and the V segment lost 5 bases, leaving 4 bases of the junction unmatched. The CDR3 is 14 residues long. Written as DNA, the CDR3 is TGTGCCAGCAGTCTACGGACAGGGGGCAATGAGCAGTTCTTC. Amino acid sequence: CASSLRTGGNEQFF.

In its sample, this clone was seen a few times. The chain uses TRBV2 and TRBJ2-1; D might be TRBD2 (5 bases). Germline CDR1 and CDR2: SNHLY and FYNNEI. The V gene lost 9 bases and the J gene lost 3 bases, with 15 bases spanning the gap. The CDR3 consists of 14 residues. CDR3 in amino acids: CASLTDAGYNEQFF. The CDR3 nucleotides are TGTGCCAGTCTGACTGATGCGGGCTACAATGAGCAGTTCTTC.